This TCR beta chain originates from a study of T cell responses to AZD1222 COVID-19 vaccine. A remark on this clone: Its antigen is as yet unknown.

Overall study results and limits: With two AZD1222 doses given, Spike-specific TCR breadth and depth both rose.

Assay: immunoSEQ multiplex PCR; the TCRdb copy retains only in-frame clones and omits some. The sample records about 130,000 clones, over 90% being singletons. CDR1 and CDR2 from the germline V gene are SGHRS and YFSETQ. V lost 0 bases and J lost 2, with 7 bases in between. CDR3 length equals 14 residues. This receptor was identified in an adult in good health. The chain links TRBV5-1 to TRBJ2-3; no firm D call. The specimen comprised peripheral blood, sampled on day 0 of AZD1222 vaccination. Here the CDR3 reads CASSLDKTTDTQYF. CDR3 bases: TGCGCCAGCAGCTTGGATAAGACCACAGATACGCAGTATTTT.